Below are 21 T cell receptor beta chains sequenced from a single sample in a study of siplizumab effects on memory and regulatory T cells. Sequencing used immunoSEQ multiplex PCR; TCRdb keeps in-frame clones, though not all of them. Counted here are roughly 120,000 clones, 92% occurring once; the ten biggest clones make up 0.6% to 0.8%. Sequencing was done on a sample of Tregs sorted from blood. These receptors originate from a human donor in good health.

The rearrangement joins TRBV6-5 to TRBJ1-6; 11 nucleotides agree with TRBD1. This CDR3 is 15 amino acids long. Unmatched junction bases numbered 11, after V lost 5 bases and J lost 14 bases. The V gene's germline CDR1 is MNHEY and CDR2 SVGAGI. This chain's CDR3 is CASSRHGQGASSLHF. As DNA, the CDR3 is TGTGCCAGCAGTCGGCACGGACAGGGGGCAAGTTCCCTCCACTTT.

J is TRBJ2-7 and V is TRBV5-6, with 10 bases fitting TRBD1. CDR3 length equals 15 residues. Germline V gives CDR1 SGHDT, CDR2 YYEEEE. J was trimmed by 1 base and V by 4 bases; bases with no gene match: 5. CDR3 sequence: CASSPGTGVSYEQYF. The CDR3 nucleotides are TGTGCCAGCAGCCCCGGGACAGGGGTGTCCTACGAGCAGTACTTC.

V gene TRBV19 combines with J gene TRBJ1-1; 8 bases fit TRBD1. Germline CDR1 and CDR2: LNHDA and SQIVND (reference sequence). This CDR3 is built from 16 residues. The V and J ends lost 3 bases and 5 bases, in that order; junction bases with no gene match: 11. The CDR3 bases are TGTGCCAGTAGTATGCTCCCTACAGGGGGTTGGACTGAAGCTTTCTTT. This gives the protein CASSMLPTGGWTEAFF.

This chain links TRBV5-4 with TRBJ2-7, with 9 bases aligning to TRBD1. Germline V lookup: CDR1 SGHNT, CDR2 YYREEE (reference sequence). The V segment lost 4 bases and the J segment 6 bases; nucleotides outside the gene matches: 8. The CDR3 is made up of 14 amino acids. In DNA form, the CDR3 reads TGTGCCAGCAGCCAGAGGACAGGGGTCGGCGAGCAGTACTTC. Translation gives CASSQRTGVGEQYF.

The CDR3 is CASTPGQGSSGYTF. In nucleotides, the CDR3 is TGTGCCAGTACGCCCGGACAGGGGTCGTCTGGCTACACCTTC. V usage is TRBV19 and J usage is TRBJ1-2; 9 bases agree with TRBD1. The V gene's germline CDR1 is LNHDA and CDR2 SQIVND (reference sequence). The CDR3 is 14 amino acids. The J segment lost 7 bases and the V segment lost 7 bases, leaving 10 bases of the junction unmatched. The entire variable domain, with the rest obtained from reference TRBV19 and TRBJ1-2, is as follows: DGGITQSPKYLFRKEGQNVTLSCEQNLNHDAMYWYRQDPGQGLRLIYYSQIVNDFQKGDIAEGYSVSREKKESFPLTVTSAQKNPTAFYLCASTPGQGSSGYTFGSGTRLTVV.

This clone was counted once. The rearrangement links TRBV28 to TRBJ2-2; 7 bases fit TRBD2. Trimming removed 4 bases from V and 1 base from J; junction bases left unmatched: 6. The CDR3 consists of 16 residues. The germline V gene encodes CDR1 MDHEN and CDR2 SYDVKM. CDR3 protein: CASSSPTSRNTGELFF. The CDR3 nucleotides are TGTGCCAGCAGTTCCCCGACTAGCCGGAACACCGGGGAGCTGTTTTTT.

This sequence joins TRBV18 and TRBJ2-5, with D possibly being TRBD1 (6 bases). Trimming removed 6 bases at V and 2 bases at J, with 16 bases between. Germline V gene lookup returns CDR1 KGHSH and CDR2 LQKENI. The CDR3 covers 15 residues. In DNA form, the CDR3 reads TGTGCCAGCTCCCCCCAGGGGCTTCGGCAAGAGACCCAGTACTTC. This translates into CASSPQGLRQETQYF.

This clone was detected once. The chain links TRBV6-5 to TRBJ1-1; tentative D call: TRBD1 (5 bases). The CDR3 is 14 residues long. V dropped 2 bases and J dropped 4 bases, with 11 bases sitting between them. Germline V lookup: CDR1 MNHEY, CDR2 SVGAGI. This chain's CDR3 is CASSYGRGSTEAFF. CDR3 nucleotides: TGTGCCAGCAGTTACGGTCGGGGCTCCACTGAAGCTTTCTTT.

This chain links TRBV4-1 with TRBJ2-1, with D possibly being TRBD1 (6 bases). Trimming removed 4 bases at V and 3 bases at J, with 10 bases between. Germline V lookup: CDR1 MGHRA, CDR2 YSYEKL. The CDR3 is 14 residues long. CDR3 nucleotides: TGCGCCAGCAGCCGAGGACAGAGCTACAATGAGCAGTTCTTC. Its protein product is CASSRGQSYNEQFF.

This CDR3 is CASSLRQGSETQYF. CDR3 nucleotides: TGCGCCAGCAGCTTGAGGCAGGGAAGCGAGACCCAGTACTTC. This sequence joins TRBV5-1 and TRBJ2-5; weak D call: TRBD1 (5 bases). V was clipped by 1 base and J by 5 bases, with 12 bases between them. This CDR3 spans 14 amino acids. From germline, CDR1 is SGHRS and CDR2 YFSETQ.

CDR3 nucleotide sequence: TGTGCCAGCAGCTCGAACCGACAGGGAACGCAAGAGACCCAGTACTTC. This translates into CASSSNRQGTQETQYF. The chain uses TRBV7-3 and TRBJ2-5; TRBD1 matches at 7 bases. The CDR3 is made up of 16 amino acids. CDR1 and CDR2 (germline): SGHTA, FQGTGA. J gave up 2 bases and V 4 bases, and 10 bases lay outside the gene matches. Variable domain in full (rest from reference TRBV7-3 and TRBJ2-5): GAGVSQTPSNKVTEKGKYVELRCDPISGHTALYWYRQSLGQGPEFLIYFQGTGAADDSGLPNDRFFAVRPEGSVSTLKIQRTERGDSAVYLCASSSNRQGTQETQYFGPGTRLLVL.

V usage is TRBV5-1 and J usage is TRBJ2-6; D ambiguous. V was shortened by 0 bases and J by 0 bases, with 19 bases between the two germline ends. CDR1 and CDR2 from the germline V gene are SGHRS and YFSETQ. This CDR3 comprises 20 residues. Here the CDR3 reads CASSLGGRTDRSSGANVLTF. As DNA, the CDR3 is TGCGCCAGCAGCTTGGGTGGCCGCACCGACCGAAGCTCTGGGGCCAACGTCCTGACTTTC. Full variable domain (outside the CDR3, taken from reference TRBV5-1 and TRBJ2-6): KAGVTQTPRYLIKTRGQQVTLSCSPISGHRSVSWYQQTPGQGLQFLFEYFSETQRNKGNFPGRFSGRQFSNSRSEMNVSTLELGDSALYLCASSLGGRTDRSSGANVLTFGAGSRLTVL.

The genes are TRBV5-6 and TRBJ2-5, with 12 bases fitting TRBD1. The germline CDR1 and CDR2 sequences are SGHDT and YYEEEE. The trim removed 6 bases at V and 5 bases at J, leaving 5 bases unmatched. The CDR3 has 14 residues. For the CDR3, the DNA is TGTGCCAGCACGCCGGGACAGGGGGCGGAGACCCAGTACTTC. It specifies CASTPGQGAETQYF.

This clone was seen just once. The J gene is TRBJ1-2, the V gene TRBV5-1; D is possibly TRBD1 (6 bases). Looked up from germline, CDR1 is SGHRS and CDR2 is YFSETQ. V shed 4 bases and J shed 2 bases, with 15 bases lying between them. There are 15 residues in the CDR3. This CDR3 reads CASSIGQRENYGYTF. CDR3 nucleotides: TGCGCCAGCAGCATCGGACAGCGGGAGAACTATGGCTACACCTTC. Combining the CDR3 with reference TRBV5-1 and TRBJ1-2 gives the whole variable domain KAGVTQTPRYLIKTRGQQVTLSCSPISGHRSVSWYQQTPGQGLQFLFEYFSETQRNKGNFPGRFSGRQFSNSRSEMNVSTLELGDSALYLCASSIGQRENYGYTFGSGTRLTVV.

The V and J genes are TRBV11-2 and TRBJ2-5, with D perhaps matching TRBD1 (7 bases). Trimming stripped 5 bases from V and 2 bases from J, with 9 bases between. CDR1 is SGHAT and CDR2 is FQNNGV in the germline V gene. The CDR3 contains 13 residues. The CDR3 DNA sequence: TGTGCCAGCAGCCAGGGGGGTCAAGAGACCCAGTACTTC. Residues: CASSQGGQETQYF.

The chain carries TRBV30 and TRBJ2-7; D is uncertain. Germline V lookup: CDR1 GTSNPN, CDR2 SVGIG (reference sequence). The germline V and J ends were trimmed by 0 bases and 2 bases, with 8 bases remaining between them. This CDR3 is 13 amino acids long. The CDR3 protein is CAWSVKSPYEQYF. The CDR3 DNA follows: TGTGCCTGGAGTGTAAAAAGCCCCTACGAGCAGTACTTC.

The chain carries TRBV20-1 and TRBJ2-3; D not certain. Germline lookup yields CDR1 DFQATT and CDR2 SNEGSKA (reference sequence). There are 11 residues in the CDR3. Trimming left V 5 bases short and J 3 bases short, with 6 bases between. CDR3 sequence reads: CSAAWTDTQYF. CDR3 sequence (DNA): TGCAGTGCTGCGTGGACAGATACGCAGTATTTT.

The genes are TRBV2 and TRBJ2-2; D is unclear. With 7 bases removed from V and 0 bases from J, the gap between germline ends came to 12 bases. Germline CDR1 SNHLY, CDR2 FYNNEI. The length of the CDR3 is 15 residues. Here the CDR3 reads CASNKMVANTGELFF. CDR3 in DNA: TGTGCCAGCAACAAGATGGTAGCGAACACCGGGGAGCTGTTTTTT.

This chain uses TRBV7-9 with TRBJ2-1, with 9 bases lining up with TRBD2. This CDR3 is built from 16 residues. Germline trimming cut 3 bases from V and 6 bases from J; bases unmatched to any gene: 9. The V gene's germline CDR1 is SEHNR and CDR2 FQNEAQ (reference sequence). CDR3 amino acids: CASSFPGGRALNEQFF. As DNA, the CDR3 is TGTGCCAGCAGCTTTCCCGGCGGGAGGGCCCTCAATGAGCAGTTCTTC.

As regards this clone: Additional DNA sequences in this sample encode the identical CDR3. In DNA form, the CDR3 reads TGTGCCAGCAGTTTACCGAGCTTGACAGATACGCAGTATTTT. Its translation is CASSLPSLTDTQYF. The chain has TRBV13 and TRBJ2-3; no firm D call. The CDR3 is 14 amino acids. V was pared by 6 bases and J by 3 bases, with 13 bases between. CDR1 is PRHDT, CDR2 FYEKMQ, per germline (reference sequence). The full variable domain, rest sourced from reference TRBV13 and TRBJ2-3, is AAGVIQSPRHLIKEKRETATLKCYPIPRHDTVYWYQQGPGQDPQFLISFYEKMQSDKGSIPDRFSAQQFSDYHSELNMSSLELGDSALYFCASSLPSLTDTQYFGPGTRLTVL.

This clone was counted once. This chain joins TRBV27 and TRBJ1-6; possible D gene TRBD1, 5 bases. The CDR3 extends over 15 amino acids. With 2 bases removed from V and 6 bases from J, the gap between germline ends came to 11 bases. The V gene's germline CDR1 is MNHEY and CDR2 SMNVEV (reference sequence). CDR3 in amino acids: CASSLGTGINSPLHF. The CDR3 DNA is TGTGCCAGCAGTTTAGGGACGGGGATTAATTCACCCCTCCACTTT.